This TCR beta chain originates from a study of cytomegalovirus exposure and HLA in healthy donors. General study findings and limits: A reported reduction in N-insertions relative to the approximately 670-donor mean was seen in an Asian-associated ancestry cluster in a later analysis. Trimming of TCR beta V- and J-genes showed a link, identified in a later analysis, to a missense DCLRE1C variant.

Sampled while nominally healthy, donors likely had unrecorded immune exposures. This PCR relied on a set of 60 Vbeta primers and 13 Jbeta primers. Sequencing used immunoSEQ multiplex PCR; TCRdb keeps in-frame clones, though not all of them. Of 35,000 to 40,000 clones listed, 66% are singletons. With respect to this clone: As yet, its antigen is unknown.

Trimming took 2 bases from V and 0 from J, leaving 12 bases between them. This CDR3 region has 17 residues. Germline CDR1 reads SGDLS; CDR2 reads YYNGEE. V and J are TRBV9 and TRBJ1-6; no definite D call. Sequenced material: PBMCs. This receptor was identified in a man aged 45 to 65 in good health and CMV-seropositive. In nucleotides, the CDR3 is TGTGCCAGCAGCGTTGGCCTCCTCAGCTCCTATAATTCACCCCTCCACTTT. The encoded protein is CASSVGLLSSYNSPLHF.